This TCR beta chain was obtained from a study of cytomegalovirus exposure and HLA in healthy donors. PCR amplification relied on 60 Vbeta primers (plus 13 Jbeta primers). Only in-frame clones appear in the TCRdb table, and some are missing; sequencing was by immunoSEQ multiplex PCR. The sample holds approximately 150,000 clones; roughly 70% are singletons and the top ten take 3% to 4%. Turning to this clone: Its matching antigen is unknown.

General study findings and limits: Across all donors, roughly uniform sequencing depth was an assumption of the presence/absence analyses. There were several of the most significant clusters that appeared linked to common viral pathogens in a later analysis.

Sequenced input: PBMCs. The clonotype originates from a male donor in good health and CMV-seronegative.

The CDR3 protein is CASSAAYSNQPQHF. CDR3 coding DNA: TGTGCCAGCAGTGCAGCTTATAGCAATCAGCCCCAGCATTTT. V is TRBV2 and J is TRBJ1-5; no firm D call. The CDR3 runs to 14 residues. Germline loops: CDR1 SNHLY, CDR2 FYNNEI. V shed 4 bases and J shed 0 bases, with 7 bases lying between them.